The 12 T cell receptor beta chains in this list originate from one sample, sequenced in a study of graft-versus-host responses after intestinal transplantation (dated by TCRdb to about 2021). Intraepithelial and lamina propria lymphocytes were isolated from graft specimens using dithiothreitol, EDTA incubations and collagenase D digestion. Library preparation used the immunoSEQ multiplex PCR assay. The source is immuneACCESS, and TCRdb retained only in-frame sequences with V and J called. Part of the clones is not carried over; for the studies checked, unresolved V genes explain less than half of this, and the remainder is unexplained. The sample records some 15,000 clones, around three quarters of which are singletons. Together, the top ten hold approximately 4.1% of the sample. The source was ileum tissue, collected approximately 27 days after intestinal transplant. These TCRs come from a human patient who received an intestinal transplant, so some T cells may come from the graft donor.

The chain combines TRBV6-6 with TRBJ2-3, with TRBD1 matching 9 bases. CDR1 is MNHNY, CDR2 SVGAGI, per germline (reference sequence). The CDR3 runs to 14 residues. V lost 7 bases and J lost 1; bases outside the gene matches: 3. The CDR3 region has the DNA TGTGCCAGCACCAGGGACAGGGGCACAGATACGCAGTATTTT. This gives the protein CASTRDRGTDTQYF.

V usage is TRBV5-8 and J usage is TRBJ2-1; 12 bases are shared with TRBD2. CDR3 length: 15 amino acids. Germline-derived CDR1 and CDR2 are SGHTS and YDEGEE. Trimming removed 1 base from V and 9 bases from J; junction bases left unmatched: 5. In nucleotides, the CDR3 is TGTGCCAGCAGCTTGAAACTAGCGGGGGGTGGTGAGCAGTTCTTC. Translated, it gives CASSLKLAGGGEQFF. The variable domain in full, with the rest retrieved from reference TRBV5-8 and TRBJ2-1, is EAGVTQSPTHLIKTRGQQATLRCSPISGHTSVYWYQQALGLGLQFLLWYDEGEERNRGNFPPRFSGRQFPNYSSELNVNALELEDSALYLCASSLKLAGGGEQFFGPGTRLTVL.

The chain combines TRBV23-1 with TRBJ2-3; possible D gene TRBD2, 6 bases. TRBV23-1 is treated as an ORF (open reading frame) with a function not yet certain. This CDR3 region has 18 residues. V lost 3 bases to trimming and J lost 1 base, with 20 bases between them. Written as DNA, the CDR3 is TGCGCCAGCAGTCACCTCACCTCCCGGGACTCCTGCACAGATACGCAGTATTTT. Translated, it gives CASSHLTSRDSCTDTQYF.

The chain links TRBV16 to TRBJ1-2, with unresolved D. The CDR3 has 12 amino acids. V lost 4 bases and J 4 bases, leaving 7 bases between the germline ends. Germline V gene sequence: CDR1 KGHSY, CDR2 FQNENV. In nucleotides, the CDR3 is TGTGCCAGCAGCCCCGCGTCCTATGGCTACACCTTC. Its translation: CASSPASYGYTF.

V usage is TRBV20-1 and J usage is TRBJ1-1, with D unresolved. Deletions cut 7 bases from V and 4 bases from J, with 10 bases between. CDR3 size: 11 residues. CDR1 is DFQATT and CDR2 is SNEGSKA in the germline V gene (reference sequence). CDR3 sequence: CSVDAGTEAFF. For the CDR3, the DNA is TGCAGTGTTGACGCGGGCACTGAAGCTTTCTTT.

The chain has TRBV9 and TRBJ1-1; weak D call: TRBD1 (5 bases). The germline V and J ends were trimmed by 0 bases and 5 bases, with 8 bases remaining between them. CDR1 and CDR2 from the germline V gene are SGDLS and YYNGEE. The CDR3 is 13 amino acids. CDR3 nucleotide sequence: TGTGCCAGCAGCGTAGTAGGGGCAACTGAAGCTTTCTTT. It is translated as CASSVVGATEAFF.

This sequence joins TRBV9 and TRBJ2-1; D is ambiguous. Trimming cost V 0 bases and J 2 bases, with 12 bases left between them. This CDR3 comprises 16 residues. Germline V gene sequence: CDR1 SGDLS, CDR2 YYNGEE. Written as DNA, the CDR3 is TGTGCCAGCAGCGTAGTGGGCAGCAAAGCCTACAATGAGCAGTTCTTC. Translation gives CASSVVGSKAYNEQFF. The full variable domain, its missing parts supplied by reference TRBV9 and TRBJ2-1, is DSGVTQTPKHLITATGQRVTLRCSPRSGDLSVYWYQQSLDQGLQFLIQYYNGEERAKGNILERFSAQQFPDLHSELNLSSLELGDSALYFCASSVVGSKAYNEQFFGPGTRLTVL.

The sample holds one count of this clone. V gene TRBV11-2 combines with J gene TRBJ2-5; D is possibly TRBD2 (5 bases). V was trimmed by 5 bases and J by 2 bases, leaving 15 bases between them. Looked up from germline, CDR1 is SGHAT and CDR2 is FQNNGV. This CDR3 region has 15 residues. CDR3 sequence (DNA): TGTGCCAGCAGCCCCCCGATGGAGGAGCAAGAGACCCAGTACTTC. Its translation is CASSPPMEEQETQYF. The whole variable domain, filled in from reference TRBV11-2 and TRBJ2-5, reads EAGVAQSPRYKIIEKRQSVAFWCNPISGHATLYWYQQILGQGPKLLIQFQNNGVVDDSQLPKDRFSAERLKGVDSTLKIQPAKLEDSAVYLCASSPPMEEQETQYFGPGTRLLVL.

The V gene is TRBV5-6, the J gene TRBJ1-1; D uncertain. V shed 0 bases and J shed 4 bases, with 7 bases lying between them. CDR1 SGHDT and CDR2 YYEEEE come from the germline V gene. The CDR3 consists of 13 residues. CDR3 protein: CASSLGGFTEAFF. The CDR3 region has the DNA TGTGCCAGCAGCTTGGGAGGTTTCACTGAAGCTTTCTTT.

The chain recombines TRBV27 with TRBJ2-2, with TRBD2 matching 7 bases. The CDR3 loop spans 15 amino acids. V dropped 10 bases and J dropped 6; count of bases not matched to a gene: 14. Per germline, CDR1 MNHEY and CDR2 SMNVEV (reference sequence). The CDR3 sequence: CATNPGGLVPGELFF. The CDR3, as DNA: TGTGCCACCAACCCGGGGGGACTGGTCCCCGGGGAGCTGTTTTTT.

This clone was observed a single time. CDR3 protein: CASSLGMQAWQPQHF. For the CDR3, the DNA is TGTGCCAGCAGCTTAGGTATGCAGGCATGGCAGCCCCAGCATTTT. J is TRBJ1-5 and V is TRBV7-2; D is uncertain. The CDR3 has 15 residues. V was trimmed by 1 base and J by 7 bases, leaving 14 bases between them. Germline-derived CDR1 and CDR2 are SGHTA and FQGNSA.

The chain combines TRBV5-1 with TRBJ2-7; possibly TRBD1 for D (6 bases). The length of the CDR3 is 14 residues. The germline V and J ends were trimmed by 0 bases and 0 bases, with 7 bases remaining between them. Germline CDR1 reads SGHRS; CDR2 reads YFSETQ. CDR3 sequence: CASSLGTDSYEQYV. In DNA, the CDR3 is TGCGCCAGCAGCTTGGGGACAGACTCCTACGAGCAGTACGTC.